What follows describes a single T cell receptor beta chain. Its antigen remains unidentified. These data originate in a study of graft-versus-host responses after intestinal transplantation. Across the whole study: Each recipient received a multivisceral, liver-intestinal, or isolated intestinal graft. All recipients got anti-thymocyte globulin induction, then tacrolimus and steroids for approximately three years. Overall study findings and caveats: With peak circulating GvH clone levels came an association with early post-transplant HvG declines. Recipient marrow held GvH clones, some first seen in ileum or blood.

Clones were sequenced by immunoSEQ multiplex PCR, and TCRdb holds only the in-frame ones, with some missing. The table includes 20,000 to 30,000 clones, approximately 83% detected once. Germline loops: CDR1 MNHEY, CDR2 SMNVEV (reference sequence). The CDR3 consists of 14 residues. Trimming at V came to 3 bases and at J to 7 bases, leaving 6 bases not matched to a gene. The sample was PBMCs, taken more than 450 days after intestinal transplant. This TCR was sampled from a human patient who received an intestinal transplant, so some T cells may come from the graft donor. The gene calls are TRBV27 and TRBJ1-1; 9 nucleotides align to TRBD1. CDR3 residues: CASSFTTGGDEAFF. CDR3 DNA: TGTGCCAGCAGTTTCACGACAGGGGGGGATGAAGCTTTCTTT.